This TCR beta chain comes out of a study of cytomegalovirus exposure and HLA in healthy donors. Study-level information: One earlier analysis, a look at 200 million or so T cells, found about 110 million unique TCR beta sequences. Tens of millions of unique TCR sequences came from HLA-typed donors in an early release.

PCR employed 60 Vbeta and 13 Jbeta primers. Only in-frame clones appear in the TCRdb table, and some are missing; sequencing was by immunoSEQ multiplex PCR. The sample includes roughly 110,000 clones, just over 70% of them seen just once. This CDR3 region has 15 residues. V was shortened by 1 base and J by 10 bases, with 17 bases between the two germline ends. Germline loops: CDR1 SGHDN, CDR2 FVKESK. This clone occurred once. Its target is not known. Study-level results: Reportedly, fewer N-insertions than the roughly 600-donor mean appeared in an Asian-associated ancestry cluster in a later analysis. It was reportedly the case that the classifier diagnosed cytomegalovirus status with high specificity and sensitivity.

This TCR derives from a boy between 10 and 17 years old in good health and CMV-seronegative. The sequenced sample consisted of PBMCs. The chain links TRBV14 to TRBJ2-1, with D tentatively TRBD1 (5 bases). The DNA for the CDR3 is TGTGCCAGCAGCCAAGGGGGCCTTTTTGCGACCGAGCAGTTCTTC. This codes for CASSQGGLFATEQFF.